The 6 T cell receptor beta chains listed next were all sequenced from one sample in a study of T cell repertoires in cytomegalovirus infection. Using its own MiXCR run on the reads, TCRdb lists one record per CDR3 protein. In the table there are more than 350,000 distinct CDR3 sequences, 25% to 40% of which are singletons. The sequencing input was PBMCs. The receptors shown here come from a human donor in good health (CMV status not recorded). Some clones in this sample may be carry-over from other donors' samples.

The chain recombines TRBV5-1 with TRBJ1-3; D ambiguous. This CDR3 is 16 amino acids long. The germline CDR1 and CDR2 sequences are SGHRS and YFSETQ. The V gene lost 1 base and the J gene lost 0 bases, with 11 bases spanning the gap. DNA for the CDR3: TGCGCCAGCAGCTTGAAACACGGGAACTCTGGAAACACCATATATTTT. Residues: CASSLKHGNSGNTIYF.

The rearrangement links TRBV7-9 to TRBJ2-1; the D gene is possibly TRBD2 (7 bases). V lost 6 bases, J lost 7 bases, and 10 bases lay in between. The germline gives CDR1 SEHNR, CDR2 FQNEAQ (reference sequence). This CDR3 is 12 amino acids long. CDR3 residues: CASRRGGNEQFF. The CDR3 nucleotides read TGTGCCAGCAGGAGGGGGGGGAATGAGCAGTTCTTC.

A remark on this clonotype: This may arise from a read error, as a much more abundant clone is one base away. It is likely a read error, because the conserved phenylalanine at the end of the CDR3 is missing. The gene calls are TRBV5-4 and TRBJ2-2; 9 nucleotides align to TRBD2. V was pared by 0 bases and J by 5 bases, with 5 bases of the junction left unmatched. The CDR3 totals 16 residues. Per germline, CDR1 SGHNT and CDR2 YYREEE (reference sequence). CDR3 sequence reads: CASSLGGSGGTGELFS. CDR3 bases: TGTGCCAGCAGCTTGGGTGGTAGCGGGGGAACCGGGGAGCTGTTTTCT.

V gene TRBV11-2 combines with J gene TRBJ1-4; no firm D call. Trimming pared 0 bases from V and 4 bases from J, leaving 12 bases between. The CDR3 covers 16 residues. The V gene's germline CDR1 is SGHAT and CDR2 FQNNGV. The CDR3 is CASSLEPREYNEKLFF. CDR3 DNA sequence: TGTGCCAGCAGCTTAGAGCCTCGGGAGTATAATGAAAAACTGTTTTTT.

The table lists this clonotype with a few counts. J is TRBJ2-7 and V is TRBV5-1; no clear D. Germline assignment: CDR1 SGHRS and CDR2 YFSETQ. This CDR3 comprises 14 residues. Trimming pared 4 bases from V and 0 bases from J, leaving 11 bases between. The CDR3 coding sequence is TGCGCCAGCAGCCTTCGTGGCACCTCCTACGAGCAGTACTTC. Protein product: CASSLRGTSYEQYF.

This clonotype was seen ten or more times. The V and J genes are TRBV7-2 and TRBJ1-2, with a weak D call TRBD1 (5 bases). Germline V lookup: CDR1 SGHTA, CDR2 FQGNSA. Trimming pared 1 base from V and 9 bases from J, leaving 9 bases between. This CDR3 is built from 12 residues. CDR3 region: CASSLVSGSYTF. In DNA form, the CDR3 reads TGTGCCAGCAGCTTAGTTTCAGGGAGCTACACCTTC.